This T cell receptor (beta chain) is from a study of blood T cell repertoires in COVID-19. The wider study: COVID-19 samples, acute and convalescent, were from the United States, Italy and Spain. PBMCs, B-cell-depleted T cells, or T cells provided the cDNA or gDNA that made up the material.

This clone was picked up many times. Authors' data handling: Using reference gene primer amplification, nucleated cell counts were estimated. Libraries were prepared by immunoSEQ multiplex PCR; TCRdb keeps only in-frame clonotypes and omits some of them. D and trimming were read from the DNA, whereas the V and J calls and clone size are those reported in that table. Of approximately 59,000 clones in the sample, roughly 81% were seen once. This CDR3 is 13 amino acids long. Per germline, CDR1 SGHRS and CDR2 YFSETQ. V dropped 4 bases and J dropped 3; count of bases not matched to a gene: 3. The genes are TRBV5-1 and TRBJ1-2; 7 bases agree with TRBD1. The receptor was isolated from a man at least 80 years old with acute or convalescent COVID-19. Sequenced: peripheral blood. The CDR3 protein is CASSVTGDYGYTF. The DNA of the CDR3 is TGCGCCAGCAGCGTTACAGGGGACTATGGCTACACCTTC. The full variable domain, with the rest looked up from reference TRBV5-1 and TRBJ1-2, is KAGVTQTPRYLIKTRGQQVTLSCSPISGHRSVSWYQQTPGQGLQFLFEYFSETQRNKGNFPGRFSGRQFSNSRSEMNVSTLELGDSALYLCASSVTGDYGYTFGSGTRLTVV.